This entry features one T cell receptor (beta chain) sequence. Its matching antigen is unknown. The method was immunoSEQ multiplex PCR; TCRdb's version includes in-frame clones alone and lacks a portion of them. This table has over 450,000 clones, 70% to 90% appearing once. The treatment here: 15 to 20 received Ad26.COV2.S at low or high dose, single or two shots; roughly five received placebo; per-sample allocation not given. Samples were taken on day 63 after the first vaccine or placebo injection. This adult donor, from Boston, was 18-55 years old. This sample stems from a study of Ad26.COV2.S vaccination and SARS-CoV-2 variants. Overall study: In the COV1001 trial, the donor was in the Ad26.COV2.S arm. Intramuscular Ad26.COV2.S at 5x10^10 or 1x10^11 viral particles. Study outcomes and limitations: Comparability of non-spike TCR breadth was observed across vaccine and placebo recipients.

The sequence was obtained from a person aged 18 to 59 who received the Ad26.COV2.S COVID-19 vaccine or a placebo. The sequencing used peripheral blood, collected in a trial of Ad26.COV2.S vaccine versus placebo.

The CDR3 DNA reads as TGTGCCAGTCGGACTAGCGGGGGAAACAATGAGCAGTTCTTC. Amino acids: CASRTSGGNNEQFF. This sequence joins TRBV19 and TRBJ2-1; 13 nucleotides match TRBD2. In germline, CDR1 is LNHDA, CDR2 SQIVND (reference sequence). V lost 8 bases, J lost 5 bases, and 3 bases stayed unmatched. The CDR3 covers 14 residues. Combining the CDR3 with reference TRBV19 and TRBJ2-1 gives the whole variable domain DGGITQSPKYLFRKEGQNVTLSCEQNLNHDAMYWYRQDPGQGLRLIYYSQIVNDFQKGDIAEGYSVSREKKESFPLTVTSAQKNPTAFYLCASRTSGGNNEQFFGPGTRLTVL.